Each of the 6 T cell receptor beta chains below was sequenced from the same sample in a study of blood T cell repertoires in COVID-19. Here immunoSEQ multiplex PCR was the method, and the copy in TCRdb shows in-frame clones only, minus some. Here the sample spans about 180,000 clones, 88% being singletons. The sequenced sample consisted of PBMCs or T cells enriched from blood (not recorded which). The receptors were gathered from a woman aged 18-29 years who had recovered from COVID-19.

The rearrangement links TRBV13 to TRBJ1-1; TRBD1 aligns across 8 bases. Trimming took 1 base from V and 4 from J; bases not matched to a gene: 2. This CDR3 is 14 amino acids long. Germline V gene sequence: CDR1 PRHDT, CDR2 FYEKMQ (reference sequence). The CDR3 protein is CASSLAGGGTEAFF. The CDR3 nucleotides are TGTGCCAGCAGCTTAGCAGGGGGCGGCACTGAAGCTTTCTTT. Supplemented by reference TRBV13 and TRBJ1-1, the full variable domain reads AAGVIQSPRHLIKEKRETATLKCYPIPRHDTVYWYQQGPGQDPQFLISFYEKMQSDKGSIPDRFSAQQFSDYHSELNMSSLELGDSALYFCASSLAGGGTEAFFGQGTRLTVV.

This clone showed up just once. The CDR3, as DNA: TGTGCCAGCATAGAGGGAGTTTTCGATGAGCAGTTCTTC. Translation gives CASIEGVFDEQFF. The V call is TRBV2, the J call TRBJ2-1; D may be TRBD2 (5 bases). Germline V gene lookup returns CDR1 SNHLY and CDR2 FYNNEI. V was pared by 7 bases and J by 8 bases, with 15 bases between. The CDR3 extends over 13 amino acids.

V gene TRBV7-8 combines with J gene TRBJ1-1; no reliable D call. The V and J ends lost 4 bases and 3 bases respectively, with 6 bases between them. Germline CDR1 SGHVS, CDR2 FQNEAQ. The CDR3 covers 12 residues. CDR3 coding DNA: TGTGCCAGCAGCTCCCGGGACACTGAAGCTTTCTTT. Encoded protein: CASSSRDTEAFF.

The genes are TRBV20-1 and TRBJ2-1, with 11 bases that match TRBD2. The CDR3 covers 15 residues. V trimming: 3 bases; J trimming: 1 base; junction bases outside the gene matches: 2. The germline V gene has CDR1 DFQATT and CDR2 SNEGSKA (reference sequence). The chain's CDR3 is CSASSSGRSYNEQFF. The CDR3 DNA is TGCAGTGCTAGTTCTAGCGGGAGGTCCTACAATGAGCAGTTCTTC.

V and J are TRBV4-1 and TRBJ1-1, with D uncertain. This CDR3 is built from 15 residues. The germline gives CDR1 MGHRA, CDR2 YSYEKL. Trimming stripped 1 base from V and 2 bases from J, with 11 bases between. The DNA for the CDR3 is TGCGCCAGCAGCCAAGGCCGGGAGGTCAACACTGAAGCTTTCTTT. It is translated as CASSQGREVNTEAFF.

The CDR3 nucleotides are TGTGCCAGCAGCTGGGGAGGGGAGACCCAGTACTTC. Translation: CASSWGGETQYF. The chain recombines TRBV7-9 with TRBJ2-5; 7 nucleotides agree with TRBD2. Trimming removed 4 bases from V and 5 bases from J; junction bases left unmatched: 1. The CDR3 covers 12 residues. From germline, CDR1 is SEHNR and CDR2 FQNEAQ (reference sequence).